The clone carrying this TCR beta chain was detected many times. No antigen is known for it. V gave up 4 bases and J gave up 2 bases, with 10 bases separating them. Germline loops: CDR1 KGHDR, CDR2 SFDVKD. This CDR3 has 15 amino acids. The sample comes from a study of early T cells in non-severe SARS-CoV-2 infection. In the study overall: Unpaired chains resulted from sequencing bulk RNA of unsorted whole blood. Findings of the study overall: Matching results from VDJdb favored anti-spike CD8 responses, leaving private and CD4 specificities undetected.

Researchers attached unique molecular identifiers to individual cDNA molecules. TCRdb reprocessed the 5' RACE reads with MiXCR, giving one entry per CDR3 protein. In the table there are nearly 70,000 distinct CDR3 sequences, approximately 4.6% of which are singletons. This TCR derives from an adult who was a healthcare worker with PCR-confirmed SARS-CoV-2 infection or an uninfected control (not recorded which). The donor label of this sample is uncertain. The V call is TRBV24-1, the J call TRBJ1-4; D may be TRBD1 (5 bases). The material was whole blood, obtained at baseline. CDR3 DNA sequence: TGTGCCACCAGTGACGGGACCGTGACTAATGAAAAACTGTTTTTT. It is translated as CATSDGTVTNEKLFF.